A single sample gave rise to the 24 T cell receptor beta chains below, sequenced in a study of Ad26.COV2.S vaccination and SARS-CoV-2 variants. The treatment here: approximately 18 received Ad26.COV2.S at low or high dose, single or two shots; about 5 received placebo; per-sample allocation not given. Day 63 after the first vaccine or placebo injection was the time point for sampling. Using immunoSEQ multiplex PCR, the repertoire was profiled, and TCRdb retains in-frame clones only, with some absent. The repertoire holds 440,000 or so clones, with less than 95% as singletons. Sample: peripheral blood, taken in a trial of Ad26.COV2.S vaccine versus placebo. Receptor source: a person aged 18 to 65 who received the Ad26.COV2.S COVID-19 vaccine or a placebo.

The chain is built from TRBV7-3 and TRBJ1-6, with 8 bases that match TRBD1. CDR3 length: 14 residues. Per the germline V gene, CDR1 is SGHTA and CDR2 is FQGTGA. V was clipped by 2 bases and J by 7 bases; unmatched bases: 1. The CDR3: CASSLGTGNSPLHF. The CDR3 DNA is TGTGCCAGCAGCTTAGGGACAGGCAATTCACCCCTCCACTTT.

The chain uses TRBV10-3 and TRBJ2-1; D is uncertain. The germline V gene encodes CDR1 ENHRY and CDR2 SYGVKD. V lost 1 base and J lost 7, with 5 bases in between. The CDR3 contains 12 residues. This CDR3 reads CAISEFENEQFF. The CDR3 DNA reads TGTGCCATCAGTGAGTTTGAGAATGAGCAGTTCTTC.

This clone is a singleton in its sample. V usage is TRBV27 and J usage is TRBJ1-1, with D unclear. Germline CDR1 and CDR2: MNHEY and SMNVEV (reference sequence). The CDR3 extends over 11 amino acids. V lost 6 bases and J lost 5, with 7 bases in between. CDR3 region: CASREATEAFF. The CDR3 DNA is TGTGCCAGCAGGGAAGCGACTGAAGCTTTCTTT.

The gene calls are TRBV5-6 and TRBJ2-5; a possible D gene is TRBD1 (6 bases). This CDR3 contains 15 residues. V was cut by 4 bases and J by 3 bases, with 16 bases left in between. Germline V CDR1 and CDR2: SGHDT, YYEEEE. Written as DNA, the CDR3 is TGTGCCAGCAGCCCTGCCCAGGGGATAAAAGAGACCCAGTACTTC. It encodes CASSPAQGIKETQYF.

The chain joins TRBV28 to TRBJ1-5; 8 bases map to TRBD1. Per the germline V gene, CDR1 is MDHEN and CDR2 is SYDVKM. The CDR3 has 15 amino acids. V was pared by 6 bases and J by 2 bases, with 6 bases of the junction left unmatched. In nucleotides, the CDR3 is TGTGCCAGCAGCTACAGGGGGGTAGGCAATCAGCCCCAGCATTTT. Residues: CASSYRGVGNQPQHF.

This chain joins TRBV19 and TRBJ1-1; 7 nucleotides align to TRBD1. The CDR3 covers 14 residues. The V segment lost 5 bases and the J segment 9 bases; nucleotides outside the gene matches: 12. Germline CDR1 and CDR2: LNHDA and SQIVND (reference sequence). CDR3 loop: CASSLQPQGGKAFF. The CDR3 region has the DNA TGTGCCAGTAGTCTCCAACCCCAGGGGGGGAAAGCTTTCTTT.

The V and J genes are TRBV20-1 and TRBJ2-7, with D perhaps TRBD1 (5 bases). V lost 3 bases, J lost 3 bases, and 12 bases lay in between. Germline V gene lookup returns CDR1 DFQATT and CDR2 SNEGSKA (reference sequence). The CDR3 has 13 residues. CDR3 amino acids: CSASPDRGYEQYF. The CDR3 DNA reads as TGCAGTGCTAGTCCTGATAGGGGCTACGAGCAGTACTTC.

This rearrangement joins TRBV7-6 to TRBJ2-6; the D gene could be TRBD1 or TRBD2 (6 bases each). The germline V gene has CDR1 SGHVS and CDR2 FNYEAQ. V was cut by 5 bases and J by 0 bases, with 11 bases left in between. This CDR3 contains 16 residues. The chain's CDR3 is CASSPQGGSGANVLTF. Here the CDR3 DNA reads TGTGCCAGCAGCCCACAGGGAGGCTCTGGGGCCAACGTCCTGACTTTC.

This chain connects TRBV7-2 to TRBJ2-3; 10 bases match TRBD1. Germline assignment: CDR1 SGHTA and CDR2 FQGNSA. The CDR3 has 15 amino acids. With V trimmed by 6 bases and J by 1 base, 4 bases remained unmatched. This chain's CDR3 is CASSRQGARTDTQYF. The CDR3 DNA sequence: TGTGCCAGCAGTCGACAGGGGGCCCGCACAGATACGCAGTATTTT. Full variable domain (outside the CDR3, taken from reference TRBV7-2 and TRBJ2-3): GAGVSQSPSNKVTEKGKDVELRCDPISGHTALYWYRQSLGQGLEFLIYFQGNSAPDKSGLPSDRFSAERTGGSVSTLTIQRTQQEDSAVYLCASSRQGARTDTQYFGPGTRLTVL.

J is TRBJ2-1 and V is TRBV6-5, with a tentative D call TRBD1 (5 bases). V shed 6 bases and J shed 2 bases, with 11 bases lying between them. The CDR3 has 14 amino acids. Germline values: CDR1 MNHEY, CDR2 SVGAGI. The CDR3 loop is CASSQGTPYNEQFF. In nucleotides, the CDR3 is TGTGCCAGCAGCCAGGGAACCCCCTACAATGAGCAGTTCTTC.

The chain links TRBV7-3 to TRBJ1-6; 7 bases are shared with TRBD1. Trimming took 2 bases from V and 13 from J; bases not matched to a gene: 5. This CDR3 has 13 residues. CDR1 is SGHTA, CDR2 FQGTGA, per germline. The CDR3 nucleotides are TGTGCCAGCAGCTTAGGCAGGGGGGCGCCCCTCCACTTT. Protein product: CASSLGRGAPLHF.

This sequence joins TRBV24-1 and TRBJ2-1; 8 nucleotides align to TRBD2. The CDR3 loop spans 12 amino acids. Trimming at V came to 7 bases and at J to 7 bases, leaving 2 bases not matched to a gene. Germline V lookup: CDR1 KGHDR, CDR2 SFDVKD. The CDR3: CATSPGGNEQFF. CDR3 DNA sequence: TGTGCCACCAGCCCGGGGGGGAATGAGCAGTTCTTC.

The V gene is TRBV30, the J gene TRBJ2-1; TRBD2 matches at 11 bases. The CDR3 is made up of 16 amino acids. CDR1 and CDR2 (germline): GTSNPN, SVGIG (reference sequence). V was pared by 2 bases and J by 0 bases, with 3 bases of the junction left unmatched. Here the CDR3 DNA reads TGTGCCTGGAGTCTAGCGGGAGGCCCCTCCTACAATGAGCAGTTCTTC. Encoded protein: CAWSLAGGPSYNEQFF.

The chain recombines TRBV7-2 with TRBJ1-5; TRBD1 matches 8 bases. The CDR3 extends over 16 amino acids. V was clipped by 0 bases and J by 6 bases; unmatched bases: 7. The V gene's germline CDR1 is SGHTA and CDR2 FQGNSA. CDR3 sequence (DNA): TGTGCCAGCAGCTTAGCGATCAGGGGGCTGGGTCAGCCCCAGCATTTT. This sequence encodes CASSLAIRGLGQPQHF.

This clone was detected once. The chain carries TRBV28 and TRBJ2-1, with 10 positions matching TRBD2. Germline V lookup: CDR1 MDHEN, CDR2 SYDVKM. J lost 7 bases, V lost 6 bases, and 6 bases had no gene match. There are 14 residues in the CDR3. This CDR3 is CASRLTSGINEQFF. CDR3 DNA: TGTGCCAGCAGGTTAACTAGCGGGATTAATGAGCAGTTCTTC.

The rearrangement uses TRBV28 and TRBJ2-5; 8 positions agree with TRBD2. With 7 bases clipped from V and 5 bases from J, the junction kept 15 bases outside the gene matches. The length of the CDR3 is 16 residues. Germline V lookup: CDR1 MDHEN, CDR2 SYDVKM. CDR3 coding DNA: TGTGCCAGCACGTTCAGGCCGGGGGGGTCCAAGGAGACCCAGTACTTC. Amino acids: CASTFRPGGSKETQYF.

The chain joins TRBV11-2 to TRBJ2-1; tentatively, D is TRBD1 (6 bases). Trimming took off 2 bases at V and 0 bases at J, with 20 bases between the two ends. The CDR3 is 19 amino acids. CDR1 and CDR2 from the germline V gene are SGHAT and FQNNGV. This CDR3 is CASSLRPAFDRSSYNEQFF. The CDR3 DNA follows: TGTGCCAGCAGCTTAAGGCCCGCCTTCGACAGGAGCTCCTACAATGAGCAGTTCTTC. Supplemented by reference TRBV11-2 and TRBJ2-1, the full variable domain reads EAGVAQSPRYKIIEKRQSVAFWCNPISGHATLYWYQQILGQGPKLLIQFQNNGVVDDSQLPKDRFSAERLKGVDSTLKIQPAKLEDSAVYLCASSLRPAFDRSSYNEQFFGPGTRLTVL.

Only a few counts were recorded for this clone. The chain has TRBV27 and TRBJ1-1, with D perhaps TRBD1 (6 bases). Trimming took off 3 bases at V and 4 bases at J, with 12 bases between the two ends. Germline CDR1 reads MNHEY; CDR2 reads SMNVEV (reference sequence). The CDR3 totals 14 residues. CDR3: CASSFQGQGTEAFF. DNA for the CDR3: TGTGCCAGCAGTTTCCAGGGGCAGGGCACTGAAGCTTTCTTT.

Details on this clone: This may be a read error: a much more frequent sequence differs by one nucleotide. The CDR3 bases are TGTGCCAGCAGTTTCGGGACTAGCGGCTACGAGCAGTACTTC. It is translated as CASSFGTSGYEQYF. The chain employs TRBV27 and TRBJ2-7; 11 nucleotides align to TRBD2. Germline lookup yields CDR1 MNHEY and CDR2 SMNVEV (reference sequence). The CDR3 covers 14 residues. V gave up 3 bases and J gave up 3 bases; unmatched junction bases: 1.

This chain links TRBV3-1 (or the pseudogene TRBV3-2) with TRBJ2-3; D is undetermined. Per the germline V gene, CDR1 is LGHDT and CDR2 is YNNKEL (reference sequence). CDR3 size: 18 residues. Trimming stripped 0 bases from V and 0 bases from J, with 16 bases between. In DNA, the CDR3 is TGTGCCAGCAGCCAAGATTTGCTTCTGAAGACTAGCACAGATACGCAGTATTTT. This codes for CASSQDLLLKTSTDTQYF.

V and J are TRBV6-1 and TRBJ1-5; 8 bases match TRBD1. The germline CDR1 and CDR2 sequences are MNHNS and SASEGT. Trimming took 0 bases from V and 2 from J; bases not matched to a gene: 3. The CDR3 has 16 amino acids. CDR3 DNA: TGTGCCAGCAGTGAAGCGGCGGGACAGGGCAATCAGCCCCAGCATTTT. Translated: CASSEAAGQGNQPQHF.

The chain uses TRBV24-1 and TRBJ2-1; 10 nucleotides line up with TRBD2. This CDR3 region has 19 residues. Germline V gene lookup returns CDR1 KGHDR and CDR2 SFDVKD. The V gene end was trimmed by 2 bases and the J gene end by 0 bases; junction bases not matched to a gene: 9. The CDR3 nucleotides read TGTGCCACCAGTGATTCGCCGGGAGTAGCGGGAGGCTCCTACAATGAGCAGTTCTTC. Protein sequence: CATSDSPGVAGGSYNEQFF.

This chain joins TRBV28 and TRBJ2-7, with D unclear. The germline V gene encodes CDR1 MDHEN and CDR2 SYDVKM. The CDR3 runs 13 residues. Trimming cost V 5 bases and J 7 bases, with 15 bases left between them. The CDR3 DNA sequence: TGTGCCAGCAGTCCGCAAGACTGGTGGGAGCAGTACTTC. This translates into CASSPQDWWEQYF.

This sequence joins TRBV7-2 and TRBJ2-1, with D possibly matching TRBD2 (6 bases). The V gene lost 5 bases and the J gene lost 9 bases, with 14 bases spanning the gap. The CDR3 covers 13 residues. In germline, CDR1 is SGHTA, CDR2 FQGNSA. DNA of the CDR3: TGTGCCAGCAGCGCGACGACCGGGAGTGAGCAGTTCTTC. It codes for CASSATTGSEQFF.